This T cell receptor beta chain was observed in a study of T cell responses to AZD1222 COVID-19 vaccine. Study results and limitations: Spike-spanning, vaccine-associated CD4 TCRs were dominant at 160-218 and 743-854. Clonal diversity was possibly underestimated; the donors were predominantly white British and more often female.

Some second doses came at about 4 weeks and others at about 12 weeks; these were pooled. Germline-derived CDR1 and CDR2 are LGHDT and YNNKEL (reference sequence). The CDR3 contains 15 residues. The V segment lost 1 base and the J segment 3 bases; nucleotides outside the gene matches: 4. About this clone itself: Its antigen remains unidentified.

Sequencing used immunoSEQ multiplex PCR; TCRdb keeps in-frame clones, though not all of them. The data hold 80,000 to 95,000 clones, with just over 90% observed a single time. The rearrangement links TRBV3-1 (or the pseudogene TRBV3-2) to TRBJ1-1; 8 bases match TRBD1. The clonotype originates from an adult who received the AZD1222 COVID-19 vaccine. The sequenced sample was peripheral blood, obtained 28 days after the second AZD1222 dose. CDR3 protein: CASSQVPQGDTEAFF. CDR3 DNA sequence: TGTGCCAGCAGCCAAGTCCCACAGGGGGACACTGAAGCTTTCTTT.